Listed below are T cell receptor beta chains from one sample, sequenced in a study of blood T cell repertoires in COVID-19. The data were produced by immunoSEQ multiplex PCR, yet TCRdb's version contains in-frame clones alone and is incomplete. The sample gives 200,000 to 250,000 clones, roughly 80% of which show up once; 4.5% to 5.5% is in the top ten. Sequenced material: peripheral blood. The receptors come from a human donor in a cohort sampled during active COVID-19. The conserved cysteine and the conserved F or W are not part of the CDR3 here. Each record gives: CDR3 protein, V gene, J gene, D gene. D genes are given only for firm matches.

ASSWASGANTGELF	TRBV7-2	TRBJ2-2	TRBD2
ASSYRQAHQPQH	TRBV6-2/TRBV6-3	TRBJ1-5	.
ASSPSWQGAAYEQY	TRBV5-4	TRBJ2-7	TRBD1
ASSLEGRGTLQQY	TRBV7-2	TRBJ2-7	TRBD1
ASSVPTGERGLGQPQH	TRBV19	TRBJ1-5	TRBD1
ASSPLEAASTDTQY	TRBV18	TRBJ2-3	.
ASRQQGVTKNIQY	TRBV6-5	TRBJ2-4	.
ASSPRDRVGQPQH	TRBV4-2	TRBJ1-5	TRBD1
ASSLDRAQLWSYT	TRBV28	TRBJ1-2	TRBD1
ASTSTALNQPQH	TRBV28	TRBJ1-5	.
ASSLAARGGSQPQH	TRBV7-2	TRBJ1-5	TRBD1
ASSTNRAGETQY	TRBV5-1	TRBJ2-5	.
ASSPGAGGPETQY	TRBV18	TRBJ2-5	TRBD2
ASSLVRTSGETQY	TRBV11-2	TRBJ2-5	TRBD2
ASSPVDRSNQPQH	TRBV18	TRBJ1-5	.
AIQGRTGYT	TRBV28	TRBJ1-2	.
ASSTGAYGYT	TRBV7-9	TRBJ1-2	TRBD1
ASLPLRDSEHRGAV	TRBV4-3	TRBJ2-2	.